Presented here are 19 T cell receptor beta chains from one specimen sequenced in a study of PD-1 blockade in classical Hodgkin lymphoma. The table came from immunoSEQ multiplex PCR; TCRdb's copy has only in-frame clones and leaves some out. The sample lists roughly 100,000 clones; more than 70% were seen once. Time point of the sample: cycle 4 day 1 (C4D1), after five to seven weeks of nivolumab. Each and every patient relapsed after autologous stem cell transplantation, and patients got differing brentuximab vedotin exposure. Sequenced material: peripheral blood mononuclear cells (PBMCs), taken before the fourth cycle of nivolumab. These receptors came from a human donor with classical Hodgkin lymphoma.

The chain has TRBV6-5 and TRBJ1-1; D is undetermined. V lost 0 bases, J lost 13 bases, and 18 bases lay in between. Germline CDR1 and CDR2: MNHEY and SVGAGI. The CDR3 is 14 residues long. The DNA for the CDR3 is TGTGCCAGCAGTTACTCGGCGGCCGCACAGTTAGGTTTCTTT. Its translation: CASSYSAAAQLGFF.

V is TRBV6-5 and J is TRBJ2-5; 9 bases fit TRBD1. This CDR3 region has 13 residues. V dropped 6 bases and J dropped 7; count of bases not matched to a gene: 6. Germline V CDR1 and CDR2: MNHEY, SVGAGI. The CDR3 bases are TGTGCCAGCAGGGGACAGGGACGGGGGACCCAGTACTTC. Translated, it gives CASRGQGRGTQYF.

DNA of the CDR3: TGTGCCAGCAGGGACTATGGCTACACCTTC. This gives the protein CASRDYGYTF. J is TRBJ1-2 and V is TRBV6-1; D call uncertain. CDR1 and CDR2 from the germline V gene are MNHNS and SASEGT. The CDR3 has 10 residues. V lost 6 bases and J lost 3, with 2 bases in between.

This chain joins TRBV28 and TRBJ2-5; TRBD2 matches at 8 bases. The CDR3 has 15 residues. CDR1 and CDR2 from the germline V gene are MDHEN and SYDVKM. V was pared by 5 bases and J by 5 bases, with 10 bases of the junction left unmatched. This CDR3 reads CASSRSGIRRETQYF. DNA of the CDR3: TGTGCCAGCAGTCGTAGCGGGATAAGGAGGGAGACCCAGTACTTC.

This clone has just a few counts. A read error may account for a junction end that differs from germline. The V and J genes are TRBV30 and TRBJ2-1; D is ambiguous. Per germline, CDR1 GTSNPN and CDR2 SVGIG (reference sequence). The CDR3 runs to 14 residues. The CDR3 is CAWSVGLSFNEQFF. The CDR3 DNA follows: TGTGCCTGGAGTGTAGGGCTCTCCTTCAATGAGCAGTTCTTC.

The table lists this clone with a few counts. The J gene is TRBJ2-7, the V gene TRBV6-5; D might be TRBD1 (6 bases). Trimming stripped 4 bases from V and 3 bases from J, with 13 bases between. Germline CDR1 and CDR2: MNHEY and SVGAGI. This CDR3 has 14 amino acids. CDR3 amino acids: CASSSRTALYEQYF. As DNA, the CDR3 is TGTGCCAGCAGTTCCCGGACAGCACTCTACGAGCAGTACTTC.

V gene TRBV5-4 combines with J gene TRBJ1-1; a weak D match, TRBD1 (5 bases). V lost 4 bases and J 0 bases, leaving 16 bases between the germline ends. Germline V CDR1 and CDR2: SGHNT, YYREEE (reference sequence). The length of the CDR3 is 16 residues. DNA of the CDR3: TGTGCCAGCAGCCCCGGTGGGGCCAGATTGAACACTGAAGCTTTCTTT. Translation: CASSPGGARLNTEAFF.

This sequence joins TRBV28 and TRBJ2-7; the match to TRBD1 covers 7 bases. Germline lookup yields CDR1 MDHEN and CDR2 SYDVKM. With 6 bases clipped from V and 5 bases from J, the junction kept 1 base outside the gene matches. The CDR3 is 11 amino acids. CDR3 nucleotides: TGTGCCAGCAGAGGGACAGACGAGCAGTACTTC. Amino acids: CASRGTDEQYF.

The gene calls are TRBV11-2 and TRBJ2-7; 9 positions match TRBD1. The trim removed 4 bases at V and 1 base at J, leaving 8 bases unmatched. In germline, CDR1 is SGHAT, CDR2 FQNNGV. CDR3 size: 16 residues. The CDR3 coding sequence is TGTGCCAGCAGCTCCCACTCCGGGACAGGGTCCTACGAGCAGTACTTC. Translated, it gives CASSSHSGTGSYEQYF.

This sequence joins TRBV19 and TRBJ1-4, with a tentative D call TRBD1 (5 bases). V dropped 2 bases and J dropped 8 bases, with 9 bases sitting between them. Germline V CDR1 and CDR2: LNHDA, SQIVND (reference sequence). CDR3 length: 13 residues. DNA for the CDR3: TGTGCCAGTAGTATAACCCGGGGGGAAAAACTGTTTTTT. Its translation: CASSITRGEKLFF. The whole variable domain, remainder taken from reference TRBV19 and TRBJ1-4, is DGGITQSPKYLFRKEGQNVTLSCEQNLNHDAMYWYRQDPGQGLRLIYYSQIVNDFQKGDIAEGYSVSREKKESFPLTVTSAQKNPTAFYLCASSITRGEKLFFGSGTQLSVL.

The chain links TRBV6-6 to TRBJ1-5; D gene ambiguous. This CDR3 region has 15 residues. Trimming left V 5 bases short and J 0 bases short, with 11 bases between. In germline, CDR1 is MNHNY, CDR2 SVGAGI (reference sequence). CDR3 amino acids: CASSLSGASNQPQHF. The CDR3 DNA is TGTGCCAGCAGTCTGTCAGGCGCTAGCAATCAGCCCCAGCATTTT.

This rearrangement joins TRBV6-4 to TRBJ2-2, with D unresolved. The CDR3 totals 13 residues. The V gene lost 2 bases and the J gene lost 1 base, with 2 bases spanning the gap. Germline V gene data show CDR1 as MRHNA and CDR2 as SNTAGT. CDR3 sequence (DNA): TGTGCCAGCAGTGACAGGAACACCGGGGAGCTGTTTTTT. Translated, it gives CASSDRNTGELFF.

This chain links TRBV13 with TRBJ2-7; D is unresolved. The CDR3 runs 12 residues. V was trimmed by 5 bases and J by 4 bases, leaving 9 bases between them. Germline-derived CDR1 and CDR2 are PRHDT and FYEKMQ (reference sequence). CDR3 DNA: TGTGCCAGCAGCGCCGTCGGTTACGAGCAGTACTTC. This translates into CASSAVGYEQYF.

This clone was detected a few times. The rearrangement links TRBV2 to TRBJ2-3; TRBD2 is a possible D gene (6 bases). Germline V gene sequence: CDR1 SNHLY, CDR2 FYNNEI. V lost 5 bases to trimming and J lost 2 bases, with 11 bases between them. The CDR3 is made up of 14 amino acids. CDR3 amino acids: CASSWDSATDTQYF. In DNA form, the CDR3 reads TGTGCCAGCAGTTGGGACTCCGCCACAGATACGCAGTATTTT.

The V call is TRBV10-3, the J call TRBJ2-3; D gene unclear. V shed 0 bases and J shed 3 bases, with 10 bases lying between them. CDR3 size: 15 residues. Germline-derived CDR1 and CDR2 are ENHRY and SYGVKD. CDR3 coding DNA: TGTGCCATCAGTGAGTCGAAGGTCCGAACAGATACGCAGTATTTT. Its translation is CAISESKVRTDTQYF.

The chain recombines TRBV5-6 with TRBJ1-6; D call uncertain. Trimming cost V 0 bases and J 5 bases, with 6 bases left between them. CDR1 SGHDT and CDR2 YYEEEE come from the germline V gene. The CDR3 spans 14 residues. CDR3 in amino acids: CASSLGQDNSPLHF. CDR3 bases: TGTGCCAGCAGCTTGGGGCAGGATAATTCACCCCTCCACTTT.

The chain combines TRBV9 with TRBJ2-1; no clear D gene. This CDR3 has 16 amino acids. Germline CDR1 and CDR2: SGDLS and YYNGEE. V lost 0 bases to trimming and J lost 4 bases, with 14 bases between them. The CDR3 region has the DNA TGTGCCAGCAGCGTAGAGGCTACATCCTTATACAATGAGCAGTTCTTC. It specifies CASSVEATSLYNEQFF.

The gene calls are TRBV12-5 and TRBJ1-4; 9 positions agree with TRBD1. This CDR3 spans 15 amino acids. Trimming removed 1 base from V and 5 bases from J; junction bases left unmatched: 2. Germline V gene data show CDR1 as LGHNT and CDR2 as FRNRAP. The CDR3 sequence: CASGLGDRGNEKLFF. The CDR3 nucleotides are TGTGCTAGTGGTTTGGGAGACAGGGGGAATGAAAAACTGTTTTTT.

The V gene is TRBV19, the J gene TRBJ2-2, with D hard to call. The CDR3 contains 15 residues. Looked up from germline, CDR1 is LNHDA and CDR2 is SQIVND (reference sequence). V was pared by 5 bases and J by 4 bases, with 14 bases between. CDR3 sequence (DNA): TGTGCCAGTAGTCCAGCAGACATTCCCACCGGGGAGCTGTTTTTT. Translating it yields CASSPADIPTGELFF.